This TCR beta chain was sequenced for a study of blood T cell repertoires in COVID-19. Study-wide context: Some COVID-19 samples were acute and others convalescent; all came from the United States, Italy and Spain.

This clone came up once. The CDR3 runs 16 residues. Germline-derived CDR1 and CDR2 are SGDLS and YYNGEE. Unmatched junction bases numbered 10, after V lost 5 bases and J lost 2 bases. Study processing details: Reference gene primer amplification in the assay estimated nucleated cell counts. Sequenced by immunoSEQ multiplex PCR; TCRdb stores in-frame clones only, minus some. V, J and clone size are taken as reported in that table, and D and trimming were inferred from the DNA itself. Altogether 150,000 to 200,000 clones are present, approximately 83% being singletons, with the ten largest covering about 2.7%.

The chain links TRBV9 to TRBJ2-7, with TRBD2 identical over 10 bases. Sequencing was carried out using peripheral blood. This clonotype was sampled from a human donor with acute or convalescent COVID-19. The donor label of this sample is uncertain. The CDR3 reads CASSARVLAGTYEQYF. CDR3 DNA sequence: TGTGCCAGCAGTGCCCGAGTACTAGCGGGGACCTACGAGCAGTACTTC.